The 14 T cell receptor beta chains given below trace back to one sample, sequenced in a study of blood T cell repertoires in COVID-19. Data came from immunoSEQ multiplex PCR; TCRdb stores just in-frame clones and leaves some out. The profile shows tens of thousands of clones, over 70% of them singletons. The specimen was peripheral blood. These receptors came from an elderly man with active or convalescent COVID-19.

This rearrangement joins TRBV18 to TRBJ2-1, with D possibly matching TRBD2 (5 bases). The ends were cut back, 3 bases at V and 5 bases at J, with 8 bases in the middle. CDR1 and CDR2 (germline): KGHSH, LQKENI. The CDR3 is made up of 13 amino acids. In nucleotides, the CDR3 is TGTGCCAGCTCACCCGGACTTAACAATGAGCAGTTCTTC. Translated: CASSPGLNNEQFF.

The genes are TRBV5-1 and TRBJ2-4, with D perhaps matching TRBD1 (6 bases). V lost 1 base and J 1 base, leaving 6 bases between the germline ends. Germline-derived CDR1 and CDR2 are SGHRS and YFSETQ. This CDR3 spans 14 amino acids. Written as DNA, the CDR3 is TGCGCCAGCAGCTTGCAGGGGGCCAAAAACATTCAGTACTTC. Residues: CASSLQGAKNIQYF. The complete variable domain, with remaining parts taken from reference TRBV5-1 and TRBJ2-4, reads KAGVTQTPRYLIKTRGQQVTLSCSPISGHRSVSWYQQTPGQGLQFLFEYFSETQRNKGNFPGRFSGRQFSNSRSEMNVSTLELGDSALYLCASSLQGAKNIQYFGAGTRLSVL.

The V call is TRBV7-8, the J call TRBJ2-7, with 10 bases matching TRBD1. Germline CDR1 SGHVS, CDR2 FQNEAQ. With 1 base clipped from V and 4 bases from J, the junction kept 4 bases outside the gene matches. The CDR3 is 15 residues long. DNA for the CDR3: TGTGCCAGCAGCTTAGATGGGACAGGGGCTTACGAGCAGTACTTC. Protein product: CASSLDGTGAYEQYF.

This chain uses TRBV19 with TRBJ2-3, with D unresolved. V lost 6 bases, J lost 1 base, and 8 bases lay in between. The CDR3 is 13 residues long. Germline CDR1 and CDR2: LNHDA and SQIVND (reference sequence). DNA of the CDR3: TGTGCCAGTAGAGCCCGGGGCACAGATACGCAGTATTTT. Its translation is CASRARGTDTQYF.

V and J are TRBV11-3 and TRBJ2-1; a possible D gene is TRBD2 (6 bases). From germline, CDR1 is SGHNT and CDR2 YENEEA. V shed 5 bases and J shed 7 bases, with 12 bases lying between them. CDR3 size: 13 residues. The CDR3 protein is CASSDTLANEQFF. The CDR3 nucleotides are TGTGCCAGCAGCGACACTCTAGCGAATGAGCAGTTCTTC.

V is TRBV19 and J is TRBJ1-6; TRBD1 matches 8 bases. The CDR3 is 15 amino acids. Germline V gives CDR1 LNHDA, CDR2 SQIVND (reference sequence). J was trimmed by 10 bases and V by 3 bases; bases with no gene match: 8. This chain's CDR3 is CASSINRGSDSPLHF. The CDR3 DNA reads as TGTGCCAGTAGTATCAACAGGGGGTCAGACTCACCCCTCCACTTT.

The CDR3 DNA sequence: TGCGCCAGCAGCCAGATTAACGGGGTCCAAGAGACCCAGTACTTC. Residues: CASSQINGVQETQYF. V gene TRBV4-1 combines with J gene TRBJ2-5; D perhaps matches TRBD2 (5 bases). Looked up from germline, CDR1 is MGHRA and CDR2 is YSYEKL. Trimming took off 3 bases at V and 1 base at J, with 12 bases between the two ends. The CDR3 totals 15 residues.

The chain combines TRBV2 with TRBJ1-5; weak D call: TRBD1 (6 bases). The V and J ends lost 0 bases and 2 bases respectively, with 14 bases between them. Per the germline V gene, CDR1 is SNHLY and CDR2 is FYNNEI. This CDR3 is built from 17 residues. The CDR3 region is CASSEAAGDHGNQPQHF. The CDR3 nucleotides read TGTGCCAGCAGTGAAGCGGCAGGGGATCATGGCAATCAGCCCCAGCATTTT.

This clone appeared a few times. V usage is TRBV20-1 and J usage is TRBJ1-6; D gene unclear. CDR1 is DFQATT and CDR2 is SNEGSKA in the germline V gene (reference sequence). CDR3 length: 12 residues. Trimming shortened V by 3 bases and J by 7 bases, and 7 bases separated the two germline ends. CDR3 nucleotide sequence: TGCAGTGCTAGTCACAGAAATTCACCCCTCCACTTT. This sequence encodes CSASHRNSPLHF.

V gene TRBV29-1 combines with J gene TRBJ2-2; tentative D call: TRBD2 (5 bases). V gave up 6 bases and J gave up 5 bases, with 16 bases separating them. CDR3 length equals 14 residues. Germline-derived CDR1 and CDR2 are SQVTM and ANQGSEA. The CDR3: CSVPRAASTGELFF. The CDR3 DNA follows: TGCAGCGTCCCGCGGGCAGCTTCGACCGGGGAGCTGTTTTTT.

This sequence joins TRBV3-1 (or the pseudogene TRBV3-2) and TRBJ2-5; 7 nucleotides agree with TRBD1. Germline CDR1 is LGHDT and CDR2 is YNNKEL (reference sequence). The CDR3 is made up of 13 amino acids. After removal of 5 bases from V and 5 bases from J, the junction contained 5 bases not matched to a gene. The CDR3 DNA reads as TGTGCCAGCAGCAACAGGGGCCGGGAGACCCAGTACTTC. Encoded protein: CASSNRGRETQYF.

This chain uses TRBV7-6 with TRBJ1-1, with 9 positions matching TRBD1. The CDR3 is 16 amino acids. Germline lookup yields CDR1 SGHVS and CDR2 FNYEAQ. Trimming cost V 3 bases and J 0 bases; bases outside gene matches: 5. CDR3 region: CASSFRQGDMNTEAFF. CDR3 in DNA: TGTGCCAGCAGCTTCAGACAGGGGGACATGAACACTGAAGCTTTCTTT.

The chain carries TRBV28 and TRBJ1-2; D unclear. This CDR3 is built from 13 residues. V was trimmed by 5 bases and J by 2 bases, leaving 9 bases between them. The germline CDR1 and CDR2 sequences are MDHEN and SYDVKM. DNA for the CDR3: TGTGCCAGCAGTGTACAGAAGAACTATGGCTACACCTTC. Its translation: CASSVQKNYGYTF.

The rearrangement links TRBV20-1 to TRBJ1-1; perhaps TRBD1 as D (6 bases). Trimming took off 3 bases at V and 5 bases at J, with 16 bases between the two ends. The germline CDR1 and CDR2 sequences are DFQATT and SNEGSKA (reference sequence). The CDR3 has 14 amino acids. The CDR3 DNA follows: TGCAGTGCTAGTAGGGGGACACGGTGGACTGAAGCTTTCTTT. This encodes CSASRGTRWTEAFF.